The rows below give T cell receptor beta chains drawn from one sample of a study of blood T cell repertoires in COVID-19. Data came from immunoSEQ multiplex PCR; TCRdb stores just in-frame clones and leaves some out. The table records under 250,000 clones, about 85% of them present only once. Sequencing input: peripheral blood. The receptors were gathered from a middle-aged man with acute or convalescent COVID-19. Both conserved end residues are part of each CDR3. A D gene is named only where the DNA matches it firmly. Clone size is not always given. Where it is, it says once, few, many or a class for expanded clones.

DNA	CDR3	size	D	V	J
TGTGCCAGCAGCCCGAGGGGGGGAGAGGCTGAAGCTTTCTTT	CASSPRGGEAEAFF	.	.	TRBV9	TRBJ1-1
TGTGCCAGCCACACGGGACAGGGGATTCGCTATGGCTACACCTTC	CASHTGQGIRYGYTF	.	TRBD1	TRBV5-5	TRBJ1-2
TGTGCCAGTAGTATCCGCGATTATAGCAATCAGCCCCAGCATTTT	CASSIRDYSNQPQHF	.	.	TRBV19	TRBJ1-5
TGTGCCAGCAGTATCGGGACAGGGAGCTCCAACACCATATATTTT	CASSIGTGSSNTIYF	.	TRBD1	TRBV9	TRBJ1-3
TGTGCCAGCAGGCGACTAGCGGGGGGAGAGACCCAGTACTTC	CASRRLAGGETQYF	.	TRBD2	TRBV2	TRBJ2-5
TGTGCCAGCAGCCTGGACAGGGGGCATGAGCAGTTCTTC	CASSLDRGHEQFF	.	TRBD1	TRBV6-4	TRBJ2-1
TGCGCCAGCAGCCCCGACTGGGGCACGTACAATGAGCAGTTCTTC	CASSPDWGTYNEQFF	.	.	TRBV4-1	TRBJ2-1
TGCGCCAGCAGCTTGGACAGGGGACCTACGCGTGGCTACACCTTC	CASSLDRGPTRGYTF	.	TRBD1	TRBV5-1	TRBJ1-2
TGTGCCAGCAGCTTTCAATCGACAACCTACGAGCAGTACTTC	CASSFQSTTYEQYF	.	.	TRBV11-2	TRBJ2-7
TGTGCCAGTAGTGGACAGGTTAGCTCCTACGAGCAGTACTTC	CASSGQVSSYEQYF	.	TRBD1	TRBV19	TRBJ2-7
TGTGCCAGCAGCTTAACAGGGGGCAAACACGACGAGCAGTACTTC	CASSLTGGKHDEQYF	once	TRBD1	TRBV7-9	TRBJ2-7
TGTGCCTGGAGTGATATACCCACAGGCCAGAGGAATCAGCCCCAGCATTTT	CAWSDIPTGQRNQPQHF	.	.	TRBV30	TRBJ1-5
TGTGCCAGCAGCCTCGGTCAAAGCTCCTACAATGAGCAGTTCTTC	CASSLGQSSYNEQFF	.	.	TRBV5-4	TRBJ2-1
TGTGCCATCAGTGAGTCCATGACAGGGACCTTAGAGACCCAGTACTTC	CAISESMTGTLETQYF	.	TRBD1	TRBV10-3	TRBJ2-5
TGCGCCAGCAGCGGCACGACAGGGGGCGCAGATACGCAGTATTTT	CASSGTTGGADTQYF	once	TRBD1	TRBV5-1	TRBJ2-3
TGTGCCAGCAGCTTATCCCCGGACAGAAATAGCAATCAGCCCCAGCATTTT	CASSLSPDRNSNQPQHF	.	.	TRBV5-4	TRBJ1-5
TGTGCCAGCAGCTTGGAGAGCTTGGGAGCGGGGGGGGCGAATGAGCAGTTCTTC	CASSLESLGAGGANEQFF	.	TRBD2	TRBV5-4	TRBJ2-1
TGTGCCATCAGGGGGGACAGGGGCGACTATGGCTACACCTTC	CAIRGDRGDYGYTF	.	TRBD1	TRBV10-3	TRBJ1-2
TGTGCCATTAGCCAGGGGGCGAACCGCCCGGGCACTGAAGCTTTCTTT	CAISQGANRPGTEAFF	.	TRBD1	TRBV10-3	TRBJ1-1
TGTGCCAGCAGTTCCTTCACGCAGGTACCCACTGAAGCTTTCTTT	CASSSFTQVPTEAFF	many	.	TRBV27	TRBJ1-1
TGTGCAAGTCGCTCGCCCGGGACAGGGGACTGTGGCTACACCTTC	CASRSPGTGDCGYTF	.	.	TRBV12-2	TRBJ1-2
TGTGCCAGCAGCCCCCCGGGGACAGGGGTCGAGCAGTACTTC	CASSPPGTGVEQYF	.	TRBD1	TRBV11-3	TRBJ2-7
TGTGCCTGGAGCGACGGGACAGCGAACACTGAAGCTTTCTTT	CAWSDGTANTEAFF	.	TRBD1	TRBV30	TRBJ1-1
TGCAGCGTTTTTGAGGAATCGGGGGATACGCAGTATTTT	CSVFEESGDTQYF	.	.	TRBV29-1	TRBJ2-3
TGCAGCGTTAGGGGGCCCGGAGCCGCTGGAAACACCATATATTTT	CSVRGPGAAGNTIYF	.	TRBD1	TRBV29-1	TRBJ1-3